Below, one T cell receptor beta chain is given with its context. Its antigen is not identified. This specimen belongs to a study of siplizumab effects on memory and regulatory T cells. Overall study results and limits: Naive-or-memory phenotypes were unassignable for roughly 80-97% of proliferating CD4+ or CD8+ clones.

Some clones are missing from TCRdb's copy, which holds only in-frame ones; the method was immunoSEQ multiplex PCR. The sample contains around 100,000 clones, more than 90% of which appear only once. Germline V gives CDR1 MGHDK, CDR2 SYGVNS. Trimming removed 4 bases at V and 2 bases at J, with 8 bases between. This CDR3 has 13 residues. The TCR originated in a human donor in good health. Some clones in this sample may be carry-over from other donors' samples. The sequenced sample was CD4+ T cells sorted from blood. The chain combines TRBV25-1 with TRBJ2-5; possible D gene TRBD2, 6 bases. The CDR3 is CASSGTIQETQYF. The DNA of the CDR3 is TGTGCCAGCAGTGGGACTATTCAAGAGACCCAGTACTTC.